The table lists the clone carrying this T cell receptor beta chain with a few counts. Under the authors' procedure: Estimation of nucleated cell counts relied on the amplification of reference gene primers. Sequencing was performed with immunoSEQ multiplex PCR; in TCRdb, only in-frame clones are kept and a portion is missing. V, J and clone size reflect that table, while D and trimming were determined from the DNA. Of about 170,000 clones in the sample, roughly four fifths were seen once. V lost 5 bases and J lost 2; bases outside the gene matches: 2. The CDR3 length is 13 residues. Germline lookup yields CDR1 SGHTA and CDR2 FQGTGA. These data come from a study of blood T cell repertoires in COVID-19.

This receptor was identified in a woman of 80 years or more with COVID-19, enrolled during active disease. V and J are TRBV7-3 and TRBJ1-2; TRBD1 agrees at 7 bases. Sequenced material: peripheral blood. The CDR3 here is CASSPQGNYGYTF. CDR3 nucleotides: TGTGCCAGCAGCCCACAGGGGAACTATGGCTACACCTTC. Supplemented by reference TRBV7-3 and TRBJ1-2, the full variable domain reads GAGVSQTPSNKVTEKGKYVELRCDPISGHTALYWYRQSLGQGPEFLIYFQGTGAADDSGLPNDRFFAVRPEGSVSTLKIQRTERGDSAVYLCASSPQGNYGYTFGSGTRLTVV.